This TCR beta chain was profiled in a study of T cell responses to AZD1222 COVID-19 vaccine. Study-level information: Second-dose timings of about 4 or about 12 weeks were pooled.

The germline V and J ends were trimmed by 5 bases and 3 bases, with 14 bases remaining between them. CDR1 is MNHEY and CDR2 is SMNVEV in the germline V gene (reference sequence). The CDR3 is 14 amino acids. About this clone itself: Its target is unknown.

General study points: Donor demographics were predominantly white British with a female majority; clonal diversity may be underestimated.

Measured with immunoSEQ multiplex PCR; TCRdb has only the in-frame clones, and not every one. The sample carries about 120,000 clones, around 94% recorded once. This chain links TRBV27 with TRBJ2-7; perhaps TRBD1 as D (6 bases). Sequencing was performed on peripheral blood, taken on day 0 of AZD1222 vaccination. This sequence originates from an adult in good health. CDR3 nucleotide sequence: TGTGCCAGCAGTCCCTGGACAGATAGCTACGAGCAGTACTTC. Its translation is CASSPWTDSYEQYF.